This passage covers 24 T cell receptor beta chains from one sample sequenced in a study of blood T cell repertoires in COVID-19 (dated by TCRdb to the early 2020s). Library preparation employed the immunoSEQ multiplex PCR assay. TCRdb re-hosts the immuneACCESS table, in-frame sequences only. Its copies lack some clones; in the studies checked, an unresolved V gene accounts for under half of them, and the cause for the rest is not known. The sample table shows approximately 240,000 clones, and nearly 90% are seen once. Of the sample, 2.1% is held by the ten largest clones. Sequencing was done on a sample of peripheral blood. These TCRs come from a woman aged 40 to 50 who had recovered from COVID-19.

This chain links TRBV12-5 with TRBJ1-5; no reliable D call. CDR3 length: 14 amino acids. Germline lookup yields CDR1 LGHNT and CDR2 FRNRAP. The V end was cut by 2 bases, the J end by 12 bases, with 17 bases between. The CDR3 DNA reads TGTGCTAGTGGTTTGCCCCTGGCACCGCGGGTCCAGCATTTT. Protein sequence: CASGLPLAPRVQHF.

The genes are TRBV6-5 and TRBJ1-2; 9 bases line up with TRBD1. J was trimmed by 4 bases and V by 4 bases; bases with no gene match: 4. This CDR3 contains 14 residues. The germline V gene has CDR1 MNHEY and CDR2 SVGAGI. The CDR3 nucleotides are TGTGCCAGCAGTTCCGGGACAGGGCTCTATGGCTACACCTTC. It is translated as CASSSGTGLYGYTF.

This clone was observed a handful of times. This chain uses TRBV30 with TRBJ1-3, with a weak D call TRBD1 (6 bases). V shed 2 bases and J shed 2 bases, with 16 bases lying between them. Germline assignment: CDR1 GTSNPN and CDR2 SVGIG (reference sequence). The CDR3 is 16 residues long. The CDR3 loop is CAWSPVGGRAGNTIYF. The CDR3 DNA sequence: TGTGCCTGGAGTCCTGTTGGGGGCAGGGCTGGAAACACCATATATTTT.

This clone came up once. The V call is TRBV5-1, the J call TRBJ1-2, with D hard to call. V was shortened by 0 bases and J by 4 bases, with 10 bases between the two germline ends. The CDR3 runs to 14 residues. Germline V gives CDR1 SGHRS, CDR2 YFSETQ. The CDR3 region has the DNA TGCGCCAGCAGCTTGGAAGCCAGGCTCTATGGCTACACCTTC. Protein sequence: CASSLEARLYGYTF.

The V gene is TRBV27, the J gene TRBJ2-7; no definite D call. The CDR3 spans 13 residues. Per germline, CDR1 MNHEY and CDR2 SMNVEV (reference sequence). V lost 5 bases and J 3 bases, leaving 11 bases between the germline ends. Written as DNA, the CDR3 is TGTGCCAGCAGTCATAGGAGTGGCTACGAGCAGTACTTC. Protein: CASSHRSGYEQYF.

This clone has more than one count but fewer than ten. The chain joins TRBV18 to TRBJ1-2; maybe TRBD1 (6 bases). In germline, CDR1 is KGHSH, CDR2 LQKENI. This CDR3 spans 13 amino acids. V was pared by 2 bases and J by 7 bases, with 11 bases between. The CDR3 DNA sequence: TGTGCCAGCTCACCAGGGGCAGGGGCTGGCTACACCTTC. It encodes CASSPGAGAGYTF.

The chain uses TRBV2 and TRBJ2-1; 9 nucleotides align to TRBD2. The junction had 8 bases not matched to a gene; V was cut back by 1 base and J by 10 bases. The V gene's germline CDR1 is SNHLY and CDR2 FYNNEI. The CDR3 is made up of 15 amino acids. CDR3 sequence reads: CASSEGLAGLREQFF. CDR3 DNA sequence: TGTGCCAGCAGTGAAGGCCTAGCGGGATTAAGGGAGCAGTTCTTC.

This rearrangement joins TRBV9 to TRBJ1-5; 8 bases line up with TRBD1. J lost 6 bases, V lost 4 bases, and 6 bases had no gene match. The CDR3 has 14 amino acids. In germline, CDR1 is SGDLS, CDR2 YYNGEE. CDR3 coding DNA: TGTGCCAGCAGCCCTACAGGGGGGGGTCAGCCCCAGCATTTT. This gives the protein CASSPTGGGQPQHF. Combining the CDR3 with reference TRBV9 and TRBJ1-5 gives the whole variable domain DSGVTQTPKHLITATGQRVTLRCSPRSGDLSVYWYQQSLDQGLQFLIQYYNGEERAKGNILERFSAQQFPDLHSELNLSSLELGDSALYFCASSPTGGGQPQHFGDGTRLSIL.

This chain joins TRBV5-6 and TRBJ2-7; D gene uncertain. V was pared by 3 bases and J by 5 bases, with 6 bases between. The CDR3 sequence is 11 residues long. From germline, CDR1 is SGHDT and CDR2 YYEEEE. As DNA, the CDR3 is TGTGCCAGCAGCTCCGTCCACGAGCAGTACTTC. As protein: CASSSVHEQYF.

The chain has TRBV5-1 and TRBJ2-3, with D tentatively TRBD1 (5 bases). Germline V gives CDR1 SGHRS, CDR2 YFSETQ. This CDR3 has 15 residues. V lost 6 bases and J lost 6, with 20 bases in between. This CDR3 reads CASTSGYSKEDTQYF. In DNA form, the CDR3 reads TGCGCCAGCACGTCAGGGTACTCTAAAGAGGATACGCAGTATTTT.

The chain carries TRBV7-2 and TRBJ1-3; D possibly corresponds to TRBD1 (6 bases). From germline, CDR1 is SGHTA and CDR2 FQGNSA. The CDR3 sequence is 15 residues long. V was shortened by 5 bases and J by 4 bases, with 15 bases between the two germline ends. In DNA, the CDR3 is TGTGCCAGCAGCCCCGGGGGGGCACAAGGAAACACCATATATTTT. The encoded protein is CASSPGGAQGNTIYF.

V usage is TRBV25-1 and J usage is TRBJ1-2, with a possible D match to TRBD1 (5 bases). The germline CDR1 and CDR2 sequences are MGHDK and SYGVNS. The length of the CDR3 is 14 residues. Trimming shortened V by 2 bases and J by 3 bases, and 10 bases separated the two germline ends. CDR3 nucleotide sequence: TGTGCCAGCAGTGAAATGACAGCTTACTATGGCTACACCTTC. This sequence encodes CASSEMTAYYGYTF.

V is TRBV9 and J is TRBJ1-2; tentatively, D is TRBD1 (6 bases). Between the trimmed V and J ends, which lost 5 bases and 10 bases, there was a span of 18 bases. The CDR3 runs 13 residues. Per the germline V gene, CDR1 is SGDLS and CDR2 is YYNGEE. The CDR3 DNA follows: TGTGCCAGCAGAGTTACAGGGACAAGTAACTACACCTTC. As protein: CASRVTGTSNYTF.

The V call is TRBV6-5, the J call TRBJ2-1, with 11 positions matching TRBD1. Germline values: CDR1 MNHEY, CDR2 SVGAGI. V was pared by 2 bases and J by 7 bases, with 7 bases of the junction left unmatched. The CDR3 has 16 residues. The CDR3 region is CASSYLGQGARNEQFF. For the CDR3, the DNA is TGTGCCAGCAGTTACCTCGGACAGGGGGCCCGGAATGAGCAGTTCTTC.

The chain employs TRBV5-6 and TRBJ1-2; tentatively, D is TRBD1 (6 bases). The CDR3 sequence is 17 residues long. The germline V gene encodes CDR1 SGHDT and CDR2 YYEEEE. The germline V and J ends were trimmed by 5 bases and 5 bases, with 25 bases remaining between them. CDR3 amino acids: CASRGSQQGPAGYGYTF. As DNA, the CDR3 is TGTGCCAGCAGAGGGTCCCAACAGGGACCGGCAGGGTATGGCTACACCTTC.

This clone has only a few counts. CDR3 coding DNA: TGTGCCAGCAGTTACGATCGGACAGGGAGAGGCAATGAGCAGTTCTTC. Protein: CASSYDRTGRGNEQFF. The rearrangement uses TRBV6-6 and TRBJ2-1; 8 bases match TRBD1. Germline V lookup: CDR1 MNHNY, CDR2 SVGAGI (reference sequence). The CDR3 has 16 residues. Trimming removed 2 bases from V and 6 bases from J; junction bases left unmatched: 9.

The chain links TRBV2 to TRBJ2-1, with D possibly being TRBD2 (6 bases). Trimming left V 6 bases short and J 6 bases short, with 12 bases between. Germline CDR1 is SNHLY and CDR2 is FYNNEI. This CDR3 spans 13 amino acids. CDR3 region: CASSRDFPNEQFF. CDR3 bases: TGTGCCAGCAGCCGGGACTTCCCCAATGAGCAGTTCTTC.

The chain recombines TRBV6-1 with TRBJ2-2; TRBD1 agrees at 9 bases. Germline CDR1 reads MNHNS; CDR2 reads SASEGT. The CDR3 sequence is 15 residues long. After removal of 10 bases from V and 7 bases from J, the junction contained 13 bases not matched to a gene. The CDR3: CATAPLTGGGGELFF. The DNA for the CDR3 is TGTGCCACCGCGCCCTTGACAGGGGGAGGCGGGGAGCTGTTTTTT.

V usage is TRBV3-1 (or the pseudogene TRBV3-2) and J usage is TRBJ2-5, with TRBD2 matching 12 bases. The germline gives CDR1 LGHDT, CDR2 YNNKEL (reference sequence). Trimming cost V 5 bases and J 5 bases; bases outside gene matches: 6. This CDR3 is built from 15 residues. The CDR3 region is CASSMRTSGVETQYF. The CDR3 region has the DNA TGTGCCAGCAGCATGCGGACTAGCGGGGTGGAGACCCAGTACTTC.

Points on this clone: Other DNA sequences of this sample code for an identical CDR3. CDR3 bases: TGTGCCAGCAGTTTAGGGAGCTCTGGGGCCAACGTCCTGACTTTC. It encodes CASSLGSSGANVLTF. The chain combines TRBV27 with TRBJ2-6; perhaps TRBD2 as D (5 bases). In germline, CDR1 is MNHEY, CDR2 SMNVEV (reference sequence). The CDR3 is 15 residues long. The germline V and J ends were trimmed by 2 bases and 0 bases, with 5 bases remaining between them.

This clone came up a few times. The chain employs TRBV28 and TRBJ1-2; TRBD1 matches at 7 bases. J lost 7 bases, V lost 2 bases, and 16 bases had no gene match. This CDR3 has 17 residues. Germline assignment: CDR1 MDHEN and CDR2 SYDVKM. The CDR3 spells CASSLAGRGDASGGYTF. CDR3 nucleotide sequence: TGTGCCAGCAGTTTAGCGGGCAGGGGGGATGCTTCTGGTGGCTACACCTTC.

This chain uses TRBV19 with TRBJ1-5; D gene uncertain. The CDR3 covers 15 residues. The germline CDR1 and CDR2 sequences are LNHDA and SQIVND (reference sequence). Trimming took off 3 bases at V and 7 bases at J, with 16 bases between the two ends. CDR3 sequence reads: CASSISGMNGQPQHF. The CDR3 coding sequence is TGTGCCAGTAGTATCTCGGGGATGAATGGGCAGCCCCAGCATTTT.

This chain links TRBV2 with TRBJ2-3; TRBD1 matches 9 bases. The CDR3 is 15 amino acids. Unmatched junction bases numbered 6, after V lost 6 bases and J lost 2 bases. Germline-derived CDR1 and CDR2 are SNHLY and FYNNEI. Here the CDR3 reads CASSRGTGITDTQYF. DNA of the CDR3: TGTGCCAGCAGCAGGGGGACAGGGATCACAGATACGCAGTATTTT.

The chain links TRBV6-5 to TRBJ2-7, with 12 bases fitting TRBD2. Trimming at V came to 7 bases and at J to 4 bases, leaving 8 bases not matched to a gene. From germline, CDR1 is MNHEY and CDR2 SVGAGI. The CDR3 runs 15 residues. The CDR3 loop reads CASTAPTSGGYEQYF. Here the CDR3 DNA reads TGTGCCAGCACGGCCCCGACTAGCGGGGGATACGAGCAGTACTTC.